Each of the 13 T cell receptor beta chains below was sequenced from the same sample in a study of Tregs in tolerant kidney transplant recipients. Data came from immunoSEQ multiplex PCR; TCRdb stores just in-frame clones and leaves some out. Here the sample spans more than 90,000 clones, 90% to 95% being singletons. Related graft donors supplied nonmyeloablative bone marrow transplants, and mixed chimerism was transient. The source material was CD4+ T cells from blood (PBMCs), sampled 12 months after the transplant. Source of these receptors: a human patient who received a combined kidney and bone marrow transplant. The T cells may come from the graft donor.

This sequence joins TRBV7-8 and TRBJ1-2; perhaps TRBD1 as D (6 bases). This CDR3 has 13 amino acids. The ends were cut back, 1 base at V and 9 bases at J, with 12 bases in the middle. Germline loops: CDR1 SGHVS, CDR2 FQNEAQ. CDR3: CASSLVQGTSYTF. The CDR3 DNA sequence: TGTGCCAGCAGCTTAGTCCAGGGGACGAGCTACACCTTC.

The chain recombines TRBV6-1 with TRBJ1-1; 7 nucleotides align to TRBD1. V shed 3 bases, J shed 1 base, and the junction held 2 bases outside the gene matches. Germline V gives CDR1 MNHNS, CDR2 SASEGT. This CDR3 is 14 amino acids long. CDR3 DNA sequence: TGTGCCAGCAGTGAGGACAGGAGGAACACTGAAGCTTTCTTT. This gives the protein CASSEDRRNTEAFF.

J is TRBJ2-2 and V is TRBV11-3; D is perhaps TRBD2 (6 bases). Germline lookup yields CDR1 SGHNT and CDR2 YENEEA. The CDR3 is 18 residues long. Trimming removed 4 bases at V and 5 bases at J, with 23 bases between. The CDR3 loop reads CASSSLPGGEDPTGELFF. The CDR3 DNA reads as TGTGCCAGCAGCTCACTTCCTGGCGGGGAGGACCCGACCGGGGAGCTGTTTTTT.

The chain recombines TRBV18 with TRBJ2-7, with D possibly being TRBD1 (7 bases). The CDR3 runs to 13 residues. V was pared by 3 bases and J by 4 bases, with 10 bases between. Germline V gene sequence: CDR1 KGHSH, CDR2 LQKENI. In DNA form, the CDR3 reads TGTGCCAGCTCACCGACAGGGAGGTACGAGCAGTACTTC. It translates to CASSPTGRYEQYF.

This clone was counted a single time. The chain carries TRBV27 and TRBJ2-3; 9 positions match TRBD2. J was trimmed by 6 bases and V by 5 bases; bases with no gene match: 12. Per the germline V gene, CDR1 is MNHEY and CDR2 is SMNVEV (reference sequence). CDR3 length equals 16 residues. The CDR3 DNA is TGTGCCAGCAGTCTTAGCGGGGGAACCCCTACCGATACGCAGTATTTT. Translating it yields CASSLSGGTPTDTQYF.

The chain employs TRBV30 and TRBJ2-7, with D possibly matching TRBD2 (5 bases). The V gene lost 1 base and the J gene lost 3 bases, with 13 bases spanning the gap. The length of the CDR3 is 14 residues. CDR1 is GTSNPN and CDR2 is SVGIG in the germline V gene (reference sequence). The CDR3 region has the DNA TGTGCCTGGAGTGAAGGCCTAGAGGGCTACGAGCAGTACTTC. Translation: CAWSEGLEGYEQYF. Complete variable domain (other parts from reference TRBV30 and TRBJ2-7): SQTIHQWPATLVQPVGSPLSLECTVEGTSNPNLYWYRQAAGRGLQLLFYSVGIGQISSEVPQNLSASRPQDRQFILSSKKLLLSDSGFYLCAWSEGLEGYEQYFGPGTRLTVT.

The V gene is TRBV7-9, the J gene TRBJ1-2; tentative D call: TRBD1 (5 bases). V lost 0 bases, J lost 7 bases, and 9 bases lay in between. The CDR3 length is 13 residues. The V gene's germline CDR1 is SEHNR and CDR2 FQNEAQ (reference sequence). The DNA of the CDR3 is TGTGCCAGCAGCTTAGCGGGGGGATCTGGCTACACCTTC. This gives the protein CASSLAGGSGYTF. The full variable domain, completed using reference TRBV7-9 and TRBJ1-2, is DTGVSQNPRHKITKRGQNVTFRCDPISEHNRLYWYRQTLGQGPEFLTYFQNEAQLEKSRLLSDRFSAERPKGSFSTLEIQRTEQGDSAMYLCASSLAGGSGYTFGSGTRLTVV.

This clone came up once. V gene TRBV7-8 combines with J gene TRBJ2-5; 7 nucleotides agree with TRBD1. The CDR3 is 16 residues long. J was trimmed by 3 bases and V by 0 bases; bases with no gene match: 7. CDR1 is SGHVS and CDR2 is FQNEAQ in the germline V gene. The CDR3, as DNA: TGTGCCAGCAGCTTAGCCCACCGGGACAGCAAAGAGACCCAGTACTTC. Protein sequence: CASSLAHRDSKETQYF.

The chain recombines TRBV19 with TRBJ2-3; 8 nucleotides match TRBD1. The germline gives CDR1 LNHDA, CDR2 SQIVND (reference sequence). This CDR3 is 17 amino acids long. J was trimmed by 4 bases and V by 5 bases; bases with no gene match: 14. CDR3 DNA: TGTGCCAGTAGTTCCTCGACAGGGGCGCAAGGCGCAGATACGCAGTATTTT. The encoded protein is CASSSSTGAQGADTQYF.

The CDR3 bases are TGTGCCAGCAGTGATTACTGGGGGGACGACACAGATACGCAGTATTTT. The encoded protein is CASSDYWGDDTDTQYF. The chain links TRBV6-1 to TRBJ2-3; tentatively, D is TRBD2 (6 bases). Germline V CDR1 and CDR2: MNHNS, SASEGT. The CDR3 extends over 16 amino acids. V lost 3 bases and J 2 bases, leaving 15 bases between the germline ends.

The chain couples TRBV15 to TRBJ2-7; D might be TRBD1 (6 bases). V was clipped by 0 bases and J by 3 bases, with 9 bases between them. This CDR3 contains 14 residues. CDR1 and CDR2 from the germline V gene are LNHNV and YYDKDF (reference sequence). Here the CDR3 reads CATSRDTGNYEQYF. CDR3 DNA sequence: TGTGCCACCAGCAGAGATACAGGGAACTACGAGCAGTACTTC. Looking up the rest from reference TRBV15 and TRBJ2-7 gives the full variable domain: DAMVIQNPRYQVTQFGKPVTLSCSQTLNHNVMYWYQQKSSQAPKLLFHYYDKDFNNEADTPDNFQSRRPNTSFCFLDIRSPGLGDTAMYLCATSRDTGNYEQYFGPGTRLTVT.

The chain combines TRBV6-6 with TRBJ1-5, with D perhaps matching TRBD1 (5 bases). Trimming pared 6 bases from V and 4 bases from J, leaving 13 bases between. Germline CDR1 is MNHNY and CDR2 is SVGAGI (reference sequence). The CDR3 loop spans 14 amino acids. The CDR3 DNA sequence: TGTGCCAGCAGCCCCACGGGGACTAATCAGCCCCAGCATTTT. This codes for CASSPTGTNQPQHF.

V usage is TRBV10-3 and J usage is TRBJ2-3, with D possibly being TRBD1 (7 bases). Between the trimmed V and J ends, which lost 10 bases and 6 bases, there was a span of 20 bases. The CDR3 consists of 14 residues. CDR1 ENHRY and CDR2 SYGVKD come from the germline V gene. In DNA, the CDR3 is TGTGCCACCGCTCGACAGGGACTCATGGATACGCAGTATTTT. Encoded protein: CATARQGLMDTQYF.